This passage covers 15 T cell receptor beta chains from one sample sequenced in a study of T-cell reconstitution after alpha-beta-depleted transplantation in children. During its preparation, the TCRbeta library received unique molecular identifiers. TCRdb ran MiXCR on the PCR reads and lists one entry per CDR3 protein. The sample includes 200,000 to 250,000 distinct CDR3 sequences, under 9.5% of them seen just once. The starting material was PBMCs from the stem cell graft donor, obtained from the stem cell graft. All receptors derive from a human donor who donated a stem cell graft to a child with acute lymphoblastic leukemia.

The chain is built from TRBV10-3 and TRBJ2-5; 8 bases are shared with TRBD1. The CDR3 contains 14 residues. V lost 8 bases to trimming and J lost 4 bases; unmatched junction nucleotides: 9. Germline lookup yields CDR1 ENHRY and CDR2 SYGVKD. The chain's CDR3 is CAISSGTGSETQYF. CDR3 nucleotides: TGTGCCATCTCTTCCGGGACAGGTTCAGAGACCCAGTACTTC.

J is TRBJ1-5 and V is TRBV3-1; D is ambiguous. CDR1 and CDR2 from the germline V gene are LGHDT and YNNKEL (reference sequence). The length of the CDR3 is 13 residues. Trimming took off 5 bases at V and 4 bases at J, with 9 bases between the two ends. CDR3 amino acids: CASSLQRNQPQHF. CDR3 DNA: TGTGCCAGCAGCTTACAGAGGAATCAGCCCCAGCATTTT.

The V call is TRBV18, the J call TRBJ2-3, with TRBD1 identical over 8 bases. CDR1 and CDR2 from the germline V gene are KGHSH and LQKENI. This CDR3 comprises 15 residues. V was pared by 5 bases and J by 1 base, with 5 bases of the junction left unmatched. CDR3 DNA: TGTGCCAGCTCAGTTAAGGGACAGGGCACAGATACGCAGTATTTT. It yields the protein CASSVKGQGTDTQYF. The full variable domain, in which reference TRBV18 and TRBJ2-3 provide the parts outside the CDR3, is NAGVMQNPRHLVRRRGQEARLRCSPMKGHSHVYWYRQLPEEGLKFMVYLQKENIIDESGMPKERFSAEFPKEGPSILRIQQVVRGDSAAYFCASSVKGQGTDTQYFGPGTRLTVL.

The CDR3 is CASSFDRGQTEAFF. In DNA, the CDR3 is TGTGCCAGCAGTTTTGACAGGGGGCAAACTGAAGCTTTCTTT. The chain combines TRBV12-3 or TRBV12-4 with TRBJ1-1; TRBD1 matches at 10 bases. The CDR3 loop spans 14 amino acids. V was pared by 3 bases and J by 5 bases, with 3 bases of the junction left unmatched.

The V gene is TRBV18, the J gene TRBJ2-5, with 7 bases identical to TRBD2. The germline V gene encodes CDR1 KGHSH and CDR2 LQKENI. The CDR3 is 16 residues long. V dropped 0 bases and J dropped 3; count of bases not matched to a gene: 7. The CDR3 loop reads CASSPPVSSGKETQYF. The CDR3 DNA reads TGTGCCAGCTCACCACCGGTATCTAGCGGTAAAGAGACCCAGTACTTC.

This clonotype was counted a few times. The chain uses TRBV4-3 and TRBJ2-3, with 10 bases lining up with TRBD2. V lost 0 bases and J lost 10; bases outside the gene matches: 7. There are 15 residues in the CDR3. Per germline, CDR1 LGHNA and CDR2 YSLEER. The CDR3 reads CASSQDERTSGSQYF. The CDR3, as DNA: TGCGCCAGCAGCCAAGACGAGAGGACTAGCGGATCGCAGTATTTT.

This clonotype was recorded many times. The chain employs TRBV29-1 and TRBJ2-3, with D maybe TRBD2 (7 bases). Trimming left V 7 bases short and J 0 bases short, with 11 bases between. The CDR3 consists of 13 residues. CDR1 is SQVTM, CDR2 ANQGSEA, per germline. The CDR3 region has the DNA TGCAGCGAAGGGGGGGCTAGCACAGATACGCAGTATTTT. Translation gives CSEGGASTDTQYF.

Only a few counts were recorded for this clonotype. CDR3 sequence: CASSLPERRGLSGNTIYF. CDR3 in DNA: TGTGCCAGCAGCTTACCTGAAAGACGGGGACTGTCTGGAAACACCATATATTTT. The chain recombines TRBV11-1 with TRBJ1-3; maybe TRBD1 (5 bases). V was clipped by 2 bases and J by 1 base, with 18 bases between them. Germline V gene data show CDR1 as SGHAT and CDR2 as FQDESV (reference sequence). The CDR3 sequence is 18 residues long.

The genes are TRBV7-2 and TRBJ2-3; 9 bases map to TRBD2. From germline, CDR1 is SGHTA and CDR2 FQGNSA. This CDR3 has 16 amino acids. Trimming cost V 4 bases and J 2 bases; bases outside gene matches: 7. The CDR3 spells CASSWLSGGSTDTQYF. The CDR3 DNA reads as TGTGCCAGCAGCTGGCTTAGCGGGGGCTCCACAGATACGCAGTATTTT.

This clonotype was detected many times. The CDR3 region is CASSLVTPDTQYF. The CDR3 coding sequence is TGTGCCAGCAGCTTAGTAACTCCAGATACGCAGTATTTT. This chain connects TRBV11-2 to TRBJ2-3; D gene unclear. V was trimmed by 1 base and J by 4 bases, leaving 6 bases between them. The CDR3 sequence is 13 residues long. Germline CDR1 and CDR2: SGHAT and FQNNGV.

The chain employs TRBV10-3 and TRBJ2-3; D is possibly TRBD2 (7 bases). The length of the CDR3 is 17 residues. V was pared by 4 bases and J by 4 bases, with 21 bases between. Germline V CDR1 and CDR2: ENHRY, SYGVKD. Written as DNA, the CDR3 is TGTGCCATCAGTGGTGGATTCGGGGGGCCTACCGCAGATACGCAGTATTTT. Its protein is CAISGGFGGPTADTQYF.

The gene calls are TRBV29-1 and TRBJ2-1; 11 bases line up with TRBD2. Trimming took 6 bases from V and 7 from J; bases not matched to a gene: 11. From germline, CDR1 is SQVTM and CDR2 ANQGSEA. The CDR3 length is 15 residues. CDR3 sequence (DNA): TGCAGCGTCGCAATTAGCGGGGGGGCCCGTAATGAGCAGTTCTTC. It translates to CSVAISGGARNEQFF.

V is TRBV3-1 and J is TRBJ2-5, with 10 bases that match TRBD2. Per germline, CDR1 LGHDT and CDR2 YNNKEL (reference sequence). This CDR3 region has 16 residues. Trimming at V came to 2 bases and at J to 5 bases, leaving 8 bases not matched to a gene. The CDR3: CASSQNTAGGLETQYF. The CDR3 DNA sequence: TGTGCCAGCAGCCAAAATACAGCGGGGGGGTTGGAGACCCAGTACTTC.

This chain uses TRBV12-3 or TRBV12-4 with TRBJ2-2; 7 bases line up with TRBD1. Trimming cost V 3 bases and J 0 bases; bases outside gene matches: 1. This CDR3 spans 15 amino acids. The CDR3 is CASSLGQPNTGELFF. The CDR3 nucleotides are TGTGCCAGCAGTTTGGGACAGCCGAACACCGGGGAGCTGTTTTTT.

This clonotype occurred many times. This chain uses TRBV9 with TRBJ2-3; 11 bases fit TRBD1. Germline-derived CDR1 and CDR2 are SGDLS and YYNGEE. The V and J ends lost 0 bases and 5 bases, in that order; junction bases with no gene match: 2. The CDR3 has 15 amino acids. CDR3 in DNA: TGTGCCAGCAGCGTAGGGACAGGGGGCGTAGATACGCAGTATTTT. This encodes CASSVGTGGVDTQYF.